Listed below are T cell receptor beta chains from one sample, sequenced in a study of blood T cell repertoires in COVID-19. Sequenced by immunoSEQ multiplex PCR; TCRdb stores in-frame clones only, minus some. The sample consists of tens of thousands of clones, roughly 88% of them appearing once. Sequenced sample: peripheral blood. The receptors were sampled from a human donor in a cohort sampled during active COVID-19. CDR3s include the opening cysteine and the closing phenylalanine or tryptophan. A D gene is named only where the DNA matches it firmly. Rows give clone size only sometimes, using once, few, many, or a class for an expanded clone.

abundance: -
d_gene: TRBD2
j_gene: TRBJ2-3
v_gene: TRBV11-3
CDR3aa: CASTLGVAGAPDTQYF
CDR3nt: TGTGCCAGCACCCTAGGGGTAGCGGGAGCCCCAGATACGCAGTATTTT

abundance: -
d_gene: TRBD1
j_gene: TRBJ1-2
v_gene: TRBV5-5
CDR3aa: CASSPSQGAANYGYTF
CDR3nt: TGTGCCAGCAGCCCTTCCCAGGGGGCGGCTAACTATGGCTACACCTTC

abundance: -
d_gene: TRBD2
j_gene: TRBJ2-3
v_gene: TRBV7-9
CDR3aa: CASSFSGTSGGQYF
CDR3nt: TGTGCCAGCAGCTTTTCCGGGACTAGCGGGGGGCAGTATTTT

abundance: -
d_gene: TRBD1
j_gene: TRBJ1-2
v_gene: TRBV12-5
CDR3aa: CASGLGQGAEGYTF
CDR3nt: TGTGCTAGTGGTTTGGGGCAGGGGGCAGAGGGCTACACCTTC

abundance: -
d_gene: TRBD1
j_gene: TRBJ1-2
v_gene: TRBV2
CDR3aa: CASSETWRDSSFYGYTF
CDR3nt: TGTGCCAGCAGTGAAACCTGGCGGGACAGCTCGTTCTATGGCTACACCTTC

abundance: -
d_gene: TRBD1
j_gene: TRBJ1-2
v_gene: TRBV19
CDR3aa: CASSTSRTGARGYTF
CDR3nt: TGTGCCAGTAGTACTTCGAGGACAGGGGCGAGGGGCTACACCTTC

abundance: -
d_gene: -
j_gene: TRBJ1-3
v_gene: TRBV5-1
CDR3aa: CASSLAPAGSGNTIYF
CDR3nt: TGCGCCAGCAGCTTGGCCCCGGCAGGGTCTGGAAACACCATATATTTT

abundance: -
d_gene: TRBD1
j_gene: TRBJ1-2
v_gene: TRBV4-3
CDR3aa: CASSQERTGPYGYTF
CDR3nt: TGCGCCAGCAGCCAAGAGAGGACAGGACCCTATGGCTACACCTTC

abundance: -
d_gene: TRBD1
j_gene: TRBJ1-1
v_gene: TRBV29-1
CDR3aa: CSVTGGGGTEAFF
CDR3nt: TGCAGCGTTACAGGGGGCGGCGGCACTGAAGCTTTCTTT

abundance: -
d_gene: -
j_gene: TRBJ2-7
v_gene: TRBV14
CDR3aa: CASSQDGERRWDYEQYF
CDR3nt: TGTGCCAGCAGCCAAGATGGGGAGCGCAGATGGGATTACGAGCAGTACTTC

abundance: -
d_gene: TRBD1
j_gene: TRBJ1-1
v_gene: TRBV2
CDR3aa: CASKAGTGARGTEAFF
CDR3nt: TGTGCCAGCAAGGCCGGGACAGGGGCTAGGGGGACTGAAGCTTTCTTT

abundance: -
d_gene: -
j_gene: TRBJ1-3
v_gene: TRBV18
CDR3aa: CASSPLSTSSGNTIYF
CDR3nt: TGTGCCAGCTCACCGCTTTCTACGTCCTCTGGAAACACCATATATTTT

abundance: -
d_gene: -
j_gene: TRBJ1-6
v_gene: TRBV27
CDR3aa: CASSFLGEGRNSPLHF
CDR3nt: TGTGCCAGCAGTTTCCTCGGTGAGGGCCGAAATTCACCCCTCCACTTT

abundance: -
d_gene: -
j_gene: TRBJ1-2
v_gene: TRBV12-3/TRBV12-4
CDR3aa: CASSLPVRGYTF
CDR3nt: TGTGCCAGCAGTTTACCGGTACGAGGCTACACCTTC

abundance: -
d_gene: TRBD1
j_gene: TRBJ1-2
v_gene: TRBV7-8
CDR3aa: CASSLDPGQAKANYGYTF
CDR3nt: TGTGCCAGCAGCTTAGACCCCGGACAGGCCAAAGCTAACTATGGCTACACCTTC

abundance: -
d_gene: TRBD2
j_gene: TRBJ2-2
v_gene: TRBV29-1
CDR3aa: CSVEVLAGGPTGELFF
CDR3nt: TGCAGCGTTGAAGTCCTAGCGGGAGGGCCCACCGGGGAGCTGTTTTTT

abundance: -
d_gene: TRBD2
j_gene: TRBJ2-2
v_gene: TRBV19
CDR3aa: CASSIGTSGDFANTGELFF
CDR3nt: TGTGCCAGTAGTATAGGTACTAGCGGGGACTTCGCGAACACCGGGGAGCTGTTTTTT

abundance: -
d_gene: -
j_gene: TRBJ1-3
v_gene: TRBV5-1
CDR3aa: CASSPGQIGNTIYF
CDR3nt: TGCGCCAGCAGCCCCGGACAGATTGGAAACACCATATATTTT

abundance: -
d_gene: -
j_gene: TRBJ2-1
v_gene: TRBV6-2/TRBV6-3
CDR3aa: CASSYGSPRMVSYNEQFF
CDR3nt: TGTGCCAGCAGTTACGGTAGTCCTAGGATGGTATCCTACAATGAGCAGTTCTTC

abundance: -
d_gene: TRBD2
j_gene: TRBJ2-7
v_gene: TRBV7-6
CDR3aa: CASSLDSAGGAYEQYF
CDR3nt: TGTGCCAGCAGCTTAGATAGCGCGGGAGGGGCCTACGAGCAGTACTTC

abundance: -
d_gene: -
j_gene: TRBJ1-2
v_gene: TRBV27
CDR3aa: CASSPLGQNYGYTF
CDR3nt: TGTGCCAGCAGTCCCCTGGGACAAAACTATGGCTACACCTTC

abundance: few
d_gene: TRBD1
j_gene: TRBJ1-2
v_gene: TRBV19
CDR3aa: CASSIEGTGDRGYTF
CDR3nt: TGTGCCAGTAGTATAGAAGGGACAGGGGATCGCGGCTACACCTTC

abundance: -
d_gene: -
j_gene: TRBJ1-5
v_gene: TRBV4-1
CDR3aa: CASSLSLVRDQPQHF
CDR3nt: TGCGCCAGCAGCCTTTCGTTAGTACGTGATCAGCCCCAGCATTTT

abundance: -
d_gene: TRBD1
j_gene: TRBJ1-1
v_gene: TRBV7-9
CDR3aa: CASSLRGTGRTEAFF
CDR3nt: TGTGCCAGCAGCTTACGTGGGACAGGGAGGACTGAAGCTTTCTTT

abundance: -
d_gene: -
j_gene: TRBJ2-1
v_gene: TRBV12-3/TRBV12-4
CDR3aa: CASSLHREGEQFF
CDR3nt: TGTGCCAGCAGTTTACACAGGGAGGGGGAGCAGTTCTTC

abundance: -
d_gene: -
j_gene: TRBJ2-5
v_gene: TRBV24-1
CDR3aa: CATSMGPQETQYF
CDR3nt: TGTGCCACCAGTATGGGGCCCCAAGAGACCCAGTACTTC

abundance: -
d_gene: TRBD2
j_gene: TRBJ2-5
v_gene: TRBV28
CDR3aa: CASSPGTSGRWETQYF
CDR3nt: TGTGCCAGCAGCCCTGGGACTAGCGGGAGGTGGGAGACCCAGTACTTC

abundance: -
d_gene: -
j_gene: TRBJ2-7
v_gene: TRBV7-9
CDR3aa: CASSHRFDSHEQYF
CDR3nt: TGTGCCAGCAGCCATAGATTTGACAGCCACGAGCAGTACTTC

abundance: -
d_gene: TRBD1
j_gene: TRBJ2-7
v_gene: TRBV11-3
CDR3aa: CASSQRDRAYEQYF
CDR3nt: TGTGCCAGCAGCCAACGGGACAGGGCGTACGAGCAGTACTTC

abundance: -
d_gene: TRBD2
j_gene: TRBJ2-3
v_gene: TRBV18
CDR3aa: CASSPPKLAGSTDTQYF
CDR3nt: TGTGCCAGCTCACCACCGAAACTAGCGGGGAGCACAGATACGCAGTATTTT

abundance: -
d_gene: TRBD1
j_gene: TRBJ1-1
v_gene: TRBV10-3
CDR3aa: CAIQGQENTEAFF
CDR3nt: TGTGCCATCCAGGGACAGGAGAACACTGAAGCTTTCTTT

abundance: -
d_gene: TRBD1
j_gene: TRBJ2-7
v_gene: TRBV7-7
CDR3aa: CASSLRQGSEQYF
CDR3nt: TGTGCTAGCAGCTTACGACAGGGTAGCGAGCAGTACTTC

abundance: few
d_gene: TRBD1
j_gene: TRBJ2-5
v_gene: TRBV24-1
CDR3aa: CATSDRDSQETQYF
CDR3nt: TGTGCCACCAGTGATCGGGACAGCCAAGAGACCCAGTACTTC